This TCR beta chain was documented in a study of T cell repertoires in cytomegalovirus infection. Across the whole study: It was recently identified HLA-C-restricted and well-studied HLA-B-restricted CMV epitopes that the study used.

This CDR3 is built from 16 residues. Germline V gives CDR1 SGHKS, CDR2 YYEKEE (reference sequence). The V gene lost 7 bases and the J gene lost 2 bases, with 16 bases spanning the gap. Comments on this clonotype: Its antigen is unidentified.

MiXCR, run by TCRdb on the reads, gives a single entry per CDR3 protein. The table shows tens of thousands of distinct CDR3 sequences, with around 18% occurring only once. Study-wide points: Dominant in the ex vivo response were TCR beta clonotypes restricted by HLA-C and specific for CMV. People with CMV and the relevant HLA were identified by cumulative public TCR beta family frequency.

Sequencing was performed on CD8+ T cells from cultured PBMCs, taken from culture after CMV antigen stimulation. V is TRBV5-5 and J is TRBJ2-6, with a possible D match to TRBD2 (6 bases). This TCR was recovered from a human donor in good health (CMV status not recorded). Some clones in this sample may be carry-over from other donors' samples. This CDR3 is CASGRGRMTGANVLTF. In DNA, the CDR3 is TGTGCCAGCGGTCGGGGGAGAATGACTGGGGCCAACGTCCTGACTTTC.